Sequencing of this T cell receptor (gamma chain) was carried out in a study of Vδ1+ human thymocytes (dated by TCRdb to between 2018 and 2020). Background on the whole study: mRNA-level TRG and TRD CDR3 repertoires of highly purified Vdelta1+ thymocytes from young children were characterised as a data resource. Earlier work had validated the multiplex-based CDR3 amplicon strategy against 5'RACE-based methods for generating CDR3 amplicons.

RNA was extracted with the RNeasy mini kit and reverse transcribed using Superscript III. To generate the CDR3 amplicons, a multiplex PCR was run using pooled V-gene forward primers together with a constant-region reverse primer that carried Illumina adaptor overhangs. After gel purification, the amplicons were indexed with Nextera index primers over approximately 8 extra PCR cycles and then purified using AMPure XP beads. Sequencing of the libraries was done on an Illumina MiSeq using paired-end 250 bp reads, dual indexing and an approximately 21% PhiX spike-in. In the original analysis: Read quality was checked with FastQC, and TRG read pairs were merged using ea-utils fastq-join. IMGT/HighV-QUEST was used to annotate the sequences, only productive sequences with an unambiguous V-gene assignment were kept, and clonotypes were defined as sequences sharing an identical CDR3 sequence. For downstream analysis, the tools were VDJtools 1.1.1, tcR 2.2.3, Treemap and vegan Shannon diversity in R 3.4.4. TCRdb recomputed clones from the public reads with CATT; identical DNA rows were then combined. For this entry, the V and J calls and clone size follow TCRdb and not the study's own pipeline. Counted in this sample were roughly 30,000 gamma-chain clones; around 20% of them appeared once. The ten top clones hold under 2% of the sample.

As encoded in the germline V gene, CDR1 is EGSTGY while CDR2 is YDSYTSSV. The germline V and J ends show losses of 0 bases and 4 bases respectively, and no gene match explains 6 bases of the junction. Inclusive of the bounding cysteine and phenylalanine, the CDR3 is 14 residues long. Left in the record is the CDR3 DNA by itself, 42 bases read in frame from the first base. Thymic samples were depleted of alphabeta T cells, then CD3+ TCRVdelta1+ TCRVdelta2- thymocytes were FACS-sorted. A purity of roughly 97% to 99.6% was achieved for sorted Vdelta1+ thymocytes. Thymic specimens came from seven to nine paediatric patients undergoing corrective cardiac surgery, aged from about 5 days to 17 months. Thymic tissue was dispersed and mononuclear cells isolated on a Histopaque-1077 density gradient. Staining used anti-TCRVdelta1 clone TS8.2, anti-TCRVdelta2 clone B6, anti-CD3 clone HIT3a and anti-TCRalphabeta clone IP26 antibodies.

This clone has more than one count but fewer than ten. Its antigen remains undetermined. The record has no base qualities; no much larger clone is one base away. Other DNA sequences in the same sample also yield this CDR3. The paper's findings and limits, for the study overall: Many TRG clonotypes were shared between donors (up to about 6.9x10^3), whereas TRD repertoires were essentially private (max roughly 120 shared). Because unexpected Vdelta2 sequences could lead to misinterpretation of bulk repertoire data, the authors recommended using highly purified populations and validating at the single-cell level. Although sort purity was high, about 20% of thymic TRD sequences were Vdelta2 (with a few Vdelta3), in contrast to the peripheral blood Vdelta1+ controls. In contrast to oligoclonal peripheral blood repertoires, thymic TRG and TRD repertoires appeared to be highly polyclonal with Gaussian CDR3 length distributions. Because no clustering by age or sex was seen, donors were not stratified by age or sex in the analyses.

The chain employs TRGV4 and TRGJ1 or TRGJ2. The TCR sequence derives from a boy less than two years old who had congenital heart surgery. The source material was Vdelta1+ gamma-delta thymocytes from the thymus. Explained via the paper, the cell subset or site label denotes: FACS-sorted CD3+ TCRalphabeta- TCRVdelta1+ TCRVdelta2- thymocytes. CDR3 loop: CATWDGQGYYKKLF. In nucleotides, the sequence is TGTGCCACCTGGGATGGGCAGGGGTATTATAAGAAACTCTTT.